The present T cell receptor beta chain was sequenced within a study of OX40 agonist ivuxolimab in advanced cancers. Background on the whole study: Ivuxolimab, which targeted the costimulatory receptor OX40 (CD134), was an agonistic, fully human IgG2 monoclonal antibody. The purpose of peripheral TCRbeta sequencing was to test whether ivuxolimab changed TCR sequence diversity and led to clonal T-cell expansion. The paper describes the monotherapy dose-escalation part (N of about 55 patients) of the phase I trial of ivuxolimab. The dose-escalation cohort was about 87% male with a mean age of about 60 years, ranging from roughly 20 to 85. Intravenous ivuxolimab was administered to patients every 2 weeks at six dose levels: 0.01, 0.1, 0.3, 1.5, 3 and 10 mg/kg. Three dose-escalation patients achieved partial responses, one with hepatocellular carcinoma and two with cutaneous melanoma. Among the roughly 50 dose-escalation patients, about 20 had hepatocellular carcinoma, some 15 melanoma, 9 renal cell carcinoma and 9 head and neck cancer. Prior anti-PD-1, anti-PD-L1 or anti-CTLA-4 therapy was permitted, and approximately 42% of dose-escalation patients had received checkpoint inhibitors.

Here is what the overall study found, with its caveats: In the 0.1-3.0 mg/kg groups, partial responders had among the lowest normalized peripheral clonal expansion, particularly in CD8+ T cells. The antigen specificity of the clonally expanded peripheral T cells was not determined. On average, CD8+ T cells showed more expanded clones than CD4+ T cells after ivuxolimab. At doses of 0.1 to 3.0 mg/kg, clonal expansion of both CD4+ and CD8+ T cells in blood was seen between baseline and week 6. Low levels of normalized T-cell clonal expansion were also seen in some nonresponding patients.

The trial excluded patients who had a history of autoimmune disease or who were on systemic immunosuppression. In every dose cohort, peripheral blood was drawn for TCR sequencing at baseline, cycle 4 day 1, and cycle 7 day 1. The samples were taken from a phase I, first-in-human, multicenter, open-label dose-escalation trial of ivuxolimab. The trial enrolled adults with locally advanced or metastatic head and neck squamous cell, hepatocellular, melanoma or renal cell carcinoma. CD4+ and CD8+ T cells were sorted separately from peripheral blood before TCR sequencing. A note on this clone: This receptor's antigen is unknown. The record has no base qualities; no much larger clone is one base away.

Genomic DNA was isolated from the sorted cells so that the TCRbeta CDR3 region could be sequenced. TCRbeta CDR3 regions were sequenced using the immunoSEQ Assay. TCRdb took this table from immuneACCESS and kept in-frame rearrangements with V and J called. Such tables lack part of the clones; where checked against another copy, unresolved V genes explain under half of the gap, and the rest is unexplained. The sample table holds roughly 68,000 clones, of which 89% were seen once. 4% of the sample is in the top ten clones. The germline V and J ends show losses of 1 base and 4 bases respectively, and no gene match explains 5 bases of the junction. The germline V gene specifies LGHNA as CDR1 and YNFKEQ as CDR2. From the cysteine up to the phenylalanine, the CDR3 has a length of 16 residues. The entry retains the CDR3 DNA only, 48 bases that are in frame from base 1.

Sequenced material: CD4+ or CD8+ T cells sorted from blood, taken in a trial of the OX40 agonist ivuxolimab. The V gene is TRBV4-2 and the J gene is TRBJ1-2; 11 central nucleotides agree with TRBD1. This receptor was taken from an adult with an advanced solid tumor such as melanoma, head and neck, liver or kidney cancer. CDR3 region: CASSQVGGTGGYGYTF. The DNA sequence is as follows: TGTGCCAGCAGCCAAGTCGGGGGGACAGGGGGCTATGGCTACACCTTC.